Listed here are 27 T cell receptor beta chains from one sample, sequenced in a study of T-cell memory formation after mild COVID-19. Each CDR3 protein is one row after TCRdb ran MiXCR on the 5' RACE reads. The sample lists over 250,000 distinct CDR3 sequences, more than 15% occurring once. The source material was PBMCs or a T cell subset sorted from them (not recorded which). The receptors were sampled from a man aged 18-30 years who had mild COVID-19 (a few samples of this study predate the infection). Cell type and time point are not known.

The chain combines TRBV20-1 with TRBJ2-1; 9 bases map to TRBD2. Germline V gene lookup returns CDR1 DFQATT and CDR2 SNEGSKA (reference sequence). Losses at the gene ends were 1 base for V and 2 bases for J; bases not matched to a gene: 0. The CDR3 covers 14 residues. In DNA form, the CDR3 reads TGCAGTGCTAGAGTAGCGGGGGCCTACAATGAGCAGTTCTTC. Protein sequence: CSARVAGAYNEQFF.

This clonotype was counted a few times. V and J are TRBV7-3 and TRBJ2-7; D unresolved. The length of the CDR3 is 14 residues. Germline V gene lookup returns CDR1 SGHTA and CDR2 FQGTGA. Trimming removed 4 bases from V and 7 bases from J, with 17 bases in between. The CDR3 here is CASSSSPGSPEQYF. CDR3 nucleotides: TGTGCCAGCAGCTCCAGCCCCGGATCCCCTGAGCAGTACTTC. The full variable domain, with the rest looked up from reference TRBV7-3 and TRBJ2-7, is GAGVSQTPSNKVTEKGKYVELRCDPISGHTALYWYRQSLGQGPEFLIYFQGTGAADDSGLPNDRFFAVRPEGSVSTLKIQRTERGDSAVYLCASSSSPGSPEQYFGPGTRLTVT.

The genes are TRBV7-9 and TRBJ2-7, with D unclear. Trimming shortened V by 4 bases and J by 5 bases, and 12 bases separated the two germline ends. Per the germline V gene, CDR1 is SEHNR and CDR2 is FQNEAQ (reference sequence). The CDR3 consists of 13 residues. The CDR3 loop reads CASSSNSGNEQYV. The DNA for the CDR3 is TGTGCCAGCAGCTCCAATTCGGGTAACGAGCAGTACGTC.

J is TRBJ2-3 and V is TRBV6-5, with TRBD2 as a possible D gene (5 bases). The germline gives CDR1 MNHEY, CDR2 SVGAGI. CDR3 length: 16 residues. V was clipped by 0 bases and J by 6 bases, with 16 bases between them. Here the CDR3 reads CASSYSNSGTRDTQYF. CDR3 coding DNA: TGTGCCAGCAGTTACTCGAATTCCGGAACTAGGGATACGCAGTATTTT.

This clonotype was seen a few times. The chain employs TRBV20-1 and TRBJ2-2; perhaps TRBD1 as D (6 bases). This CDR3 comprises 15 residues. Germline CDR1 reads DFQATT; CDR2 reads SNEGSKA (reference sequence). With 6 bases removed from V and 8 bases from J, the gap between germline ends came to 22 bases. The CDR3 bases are TGCAGTGCGGAGTCCGGGACACACCCCTGGGGGGAGCTGTTTTTT. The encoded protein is CSAESGTHPWGELFF.

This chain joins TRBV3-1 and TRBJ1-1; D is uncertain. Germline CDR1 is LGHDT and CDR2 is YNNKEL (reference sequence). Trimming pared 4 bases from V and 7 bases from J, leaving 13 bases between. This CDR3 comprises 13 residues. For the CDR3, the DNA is TGTGCCAGCAGCCCTCAACCACCGATTGAAGCTTTCTTT. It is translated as CASSPQPPIEAFF.

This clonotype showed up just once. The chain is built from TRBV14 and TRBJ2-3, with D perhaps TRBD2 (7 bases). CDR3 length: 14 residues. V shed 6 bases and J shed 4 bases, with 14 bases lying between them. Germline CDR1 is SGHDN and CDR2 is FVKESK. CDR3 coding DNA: TGTGCCAGCAGTCCTGGGGGGGCCCCAGATACGCAGTATTTT. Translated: CASSPGGAPDTQYF.

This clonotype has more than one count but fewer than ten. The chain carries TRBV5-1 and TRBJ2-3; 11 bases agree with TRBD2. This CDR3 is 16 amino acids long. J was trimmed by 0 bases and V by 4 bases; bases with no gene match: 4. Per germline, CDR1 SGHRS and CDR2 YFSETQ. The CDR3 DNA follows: TGCGCCAGCAGCACCGTAGCGGGGGGGAGCACAGATACGCAGTATTTT. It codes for CASSTVAGGSTDTQYF.

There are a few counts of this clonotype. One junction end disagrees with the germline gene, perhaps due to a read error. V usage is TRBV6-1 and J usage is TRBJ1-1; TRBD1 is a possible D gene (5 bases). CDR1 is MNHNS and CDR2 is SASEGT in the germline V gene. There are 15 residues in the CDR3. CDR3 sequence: CASREGTHRDTEAFF. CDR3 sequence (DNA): TGTGCCAGCAGGGAAGGGACGCATCGGGACACTGAAGCTTTCTTT.

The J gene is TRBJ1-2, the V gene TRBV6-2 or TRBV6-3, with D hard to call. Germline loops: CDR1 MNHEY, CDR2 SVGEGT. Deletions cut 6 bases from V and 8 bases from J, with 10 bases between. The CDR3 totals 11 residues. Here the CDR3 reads CASRYSVGYTF. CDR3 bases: TGTGCCAGCAGGTACAGTGTCGGCTACACCTTC.

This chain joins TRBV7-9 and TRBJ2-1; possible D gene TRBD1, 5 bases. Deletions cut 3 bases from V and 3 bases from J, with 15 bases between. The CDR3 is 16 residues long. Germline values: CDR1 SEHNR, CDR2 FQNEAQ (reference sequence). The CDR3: CASSFSLQAVYNEQFF. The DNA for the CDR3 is TGTGCCAGCAGCTTTTCGCTACAGGCTGTCTACAATGAGCAGTTCTTC.

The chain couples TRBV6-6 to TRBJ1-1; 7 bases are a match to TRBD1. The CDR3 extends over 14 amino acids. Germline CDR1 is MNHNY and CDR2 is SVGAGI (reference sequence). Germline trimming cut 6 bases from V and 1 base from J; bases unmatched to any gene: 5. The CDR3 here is CASRPGTENTEAFF. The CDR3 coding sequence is TGTGCCAGCAGACCCGGGACAGAGAACACTGAAGCTTTCTTT.

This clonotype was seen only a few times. This CDR3 is CASTHGGVAQPQHF. As DNA, the CDR3 is TGTGCCAGCACCCACGGGGGGGTCGCCCAGCCCCAGCATTTT. The chain recombines TRBV6-2 or TRBV6-3 with TRBJ1-5; a weak D match, TRBD1 (5 bases). Trimming cost V 7 bases and J 7 bases, with 17 bases left between them. CDR1 is MNHEY, CDR2 SVGEGT, per germline. CDR3 size: 14 residues.

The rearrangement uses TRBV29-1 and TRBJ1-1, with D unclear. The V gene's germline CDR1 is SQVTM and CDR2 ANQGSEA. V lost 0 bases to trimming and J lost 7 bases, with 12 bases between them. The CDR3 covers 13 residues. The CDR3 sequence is CSVEDPRTGEAFF. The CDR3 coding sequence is TGCAGCGTTGAAGATCCCCGGACGGGTGAAGCTTTCTTT.

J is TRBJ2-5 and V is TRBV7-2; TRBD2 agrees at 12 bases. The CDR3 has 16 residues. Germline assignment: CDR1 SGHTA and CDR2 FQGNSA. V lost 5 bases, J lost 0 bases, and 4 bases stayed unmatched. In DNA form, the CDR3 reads TGTGCCAGCAGCACCCTAGCGGGGGGGTACCAAGAGACCCAGTACTTC. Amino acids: CASSTLAGGYQETQYF.

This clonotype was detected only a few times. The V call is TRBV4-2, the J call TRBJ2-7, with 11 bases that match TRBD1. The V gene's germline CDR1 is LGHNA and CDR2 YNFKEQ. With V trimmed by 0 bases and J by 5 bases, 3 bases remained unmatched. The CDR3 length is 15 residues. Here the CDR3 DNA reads TGTGCCAGCAGCCAAGATTTGGGACAGGGGGACGAGCAGTACTTC. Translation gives CASSQDLGQGDEQYF.

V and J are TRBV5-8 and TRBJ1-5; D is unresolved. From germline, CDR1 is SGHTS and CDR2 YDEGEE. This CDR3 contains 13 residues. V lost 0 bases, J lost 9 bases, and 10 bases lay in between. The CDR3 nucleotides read TGTGCCAGCAGCTTGGGGGATAATAGGCCCCAGCATTTT. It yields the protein CASSLGDNRPQHF.

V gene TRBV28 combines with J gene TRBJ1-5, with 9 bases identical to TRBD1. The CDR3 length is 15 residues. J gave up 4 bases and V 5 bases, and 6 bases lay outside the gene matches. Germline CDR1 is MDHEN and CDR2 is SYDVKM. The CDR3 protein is CASSVNRGPNQPQHF. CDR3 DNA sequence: TGTGCCAGCAGTGTCAACAGGGGGCCTAATCAGCCCCAGCATTTT.

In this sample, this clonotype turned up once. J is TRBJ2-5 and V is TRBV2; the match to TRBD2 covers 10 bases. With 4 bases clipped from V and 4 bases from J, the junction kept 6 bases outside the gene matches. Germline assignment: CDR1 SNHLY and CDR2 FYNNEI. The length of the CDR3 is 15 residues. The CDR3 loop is CASSAWPSGGETQYF. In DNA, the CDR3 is TGTGCCAGCAGTGCCTGGCCTAGCGGGGGAGAGACCCAGTACTTC.

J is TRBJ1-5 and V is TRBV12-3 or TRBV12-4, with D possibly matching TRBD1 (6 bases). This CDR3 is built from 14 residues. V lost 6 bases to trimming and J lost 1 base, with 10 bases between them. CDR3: CASRRTASNQPQHF. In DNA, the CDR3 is TGTGCCAGCAGACGGACAGCAAGCAATCAGCCCCAGCATTTT.

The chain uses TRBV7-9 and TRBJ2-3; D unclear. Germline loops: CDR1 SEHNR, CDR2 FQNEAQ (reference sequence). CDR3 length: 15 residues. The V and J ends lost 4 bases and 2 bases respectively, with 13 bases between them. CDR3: CASSYHRPITDTQYF. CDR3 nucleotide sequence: TGTGCCAGCAGCTATCATCGGCCGATCACAGATACGCAGTATTTT.

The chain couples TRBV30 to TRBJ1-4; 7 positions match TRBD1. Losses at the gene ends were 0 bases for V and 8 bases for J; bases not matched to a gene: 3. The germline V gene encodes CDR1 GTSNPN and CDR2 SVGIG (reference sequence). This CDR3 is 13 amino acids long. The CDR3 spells CAWSVQGTEKLFF. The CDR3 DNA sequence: TGTGCCTGGAGTGTACAGGGGACGGAAAAACTGTTTTTT.

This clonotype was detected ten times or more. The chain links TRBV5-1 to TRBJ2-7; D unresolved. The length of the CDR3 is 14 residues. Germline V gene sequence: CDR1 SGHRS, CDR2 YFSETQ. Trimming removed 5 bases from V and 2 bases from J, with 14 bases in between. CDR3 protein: CASSIIGGPYEQYF. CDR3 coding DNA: TGCGCCAGCAGTATCATCGGTGGGCCCTACGAGCAGTACTTC.

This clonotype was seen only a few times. Here the CDR3 reads CASSYTSGGFQPQHF. The CDR3 bases are TGTGCCAGCAGTTACACGTCAGGGGGGTTTCAGCCCCAGCATTTT. The chain carries TRBV6-2 or TRBV6-3 and TRBJ1-5; 7 nucleotides agree with TRBD1. The CDR3 loop spans 15 amino acids. The ends lost 2 bases at V and 6 bases at J; junction bases unmatched: 7. Germline-derived CDR1 and CDR2 are MNHEY and SVGEGT.

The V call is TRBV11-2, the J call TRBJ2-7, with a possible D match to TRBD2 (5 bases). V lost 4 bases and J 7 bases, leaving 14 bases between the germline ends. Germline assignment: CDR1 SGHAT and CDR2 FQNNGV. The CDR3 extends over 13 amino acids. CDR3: CASSSSGVGEQYV. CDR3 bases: TGTGCCAGCAGCTCGTCCGGGGTGGGAGAGCAGTACGTC.

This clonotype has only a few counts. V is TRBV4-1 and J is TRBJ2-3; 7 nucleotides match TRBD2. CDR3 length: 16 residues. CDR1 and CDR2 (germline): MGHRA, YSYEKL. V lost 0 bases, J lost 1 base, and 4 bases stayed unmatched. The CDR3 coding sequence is TGCGCCAGCAGCCAAGATGGAACTAGCGGCACAGATACGCAGTATTTT. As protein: CASSQDGTSGTDTQYF.

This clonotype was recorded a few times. In nucleotides, the CDR3 is TGTGCCAGCACCAACCCAACAGAGGCGTCCCAAGAGACCCAGTACTTC. Translation: CASTNPTEASQETQYF. V is TRBV5-5 and J is TRBJ2-5; D is undetermined. There are 16 residues in the CDR3. Trimming removed 6 bases from V and 1 base from J, with 19 bases in between. Per the germline V gene, CDR1 is SGHKS and CDR2 is YYEKEE (reference sequence).